Following are 22 T cell receptor beta chains from one sample sequenced in a study of cytomegalovirus exposure and HLA in healthy donors. The primer mix had 60 Vbeta and 13 Jbeta primers. Sequenced by immunoSEQ multiplex PCR; TCRdb stores in-frame clones only, minus some. Of some 90,000 clones in the sample, 65% to 85% were seen once. Input material: PBMCs. The receptors were sampled from a woman aged 70-85 years in good health and CMV-seropositive.

The chain is built from TRBV13 and TRBJ2-7; TRBD2 matches at 8 bases. The junction had 6 bases not matched to a gene; V was cut back by 4 bases and J by 4 bases. The CDR3 is made up of 14 amino acids. The germline gives CDR1 PRHDT, CDR2 FYEKMQ (reference sequence). CDR3 bases: TGTGCCAGCAGCTACAGCGGGAGCGGGTACGAGCAGTACTTC. This encodes CASSYSGSGYEQYF.

CDR3 protein: CACRQQSNSPLHF. The CDR3 DNA reads as TGTGCCTGCCGACAGCAGAGTAATTCACCCCTCCACTTT. The J gene is TRBJ1-6, the V gene TRBV30; D perhaps matches TRBD1 (5 bases). The CDR3 runs to 13 residues. V gave up 6 bases and J gave up 6 bases, with 12 bases separating them. Germline V gives CDR1 GTSNPN, CDR2 SVGIG (reference sequence).

This sequence joins TRBV27 and TRBJ1-1; D is unclear. The germline V gene has CDR1 MNHEY and CDR2 SMNVEV (reference sequence). The V end lost 6 bases, the J end lost 0 bases, and 11 bases lay between the germline ends. There are 14 residues in the CDR3. The CDR3: CASSVRRVNTEAFF. CDR3 nucleotide sequence: TGTGCCAGCAGCGTCAGGCGGGTGAACACTGAAGCTTTCTTT.

The chain recombines TRBV28 with TRBJ2-1; 12 bases are shared with TRBD1. This CDR3 contains 13 residues. Germline V gene sequence: CDR1 MDHEN, CDR2 SYDVKM. Germline trimming cut 8 bases from V and 9 bases from J; bases unmatched to any gene: 5. CDR3 protein: CASGDRGRAEQFF. DNA for the CDR3: TGTGCCAGCGGGGACAGGGGGCGGGCTGAGCAGTTCTTC. The full variable domain, rest sourced from reference TRBV28 and TRBJ2-1, is DVKVTQSSRYLVKRTGEKVFLECVQDMDHENMFWYRQDPGLGLRLIYFSYDVKMKEKGDIPEGYSVSREKKERFSLILESASTNQTSMYLCASGDRGRAEQFFGPGTRLTVL.

V is TRBV10-2 and J is TRBJ2-1, with 7 bases identical to TRBD2. Germline V lookup: CDR1 WSHSY, CDR2 SAAADI. This CDR3 is built from 14 residues. V gave up 8 bases and J gave up 3 bases; unmatched junction bases: 7. The CDR3 DNA reads TGCGCCAGCCGTGGCGGGAGAGACTACAATGAGCAGTTCTTC. Residues: CASRGGRDYNEQFF.

The V gene is TRBV28, the J gene TRBJ2-7; D might be TRBD2 (6 bases). The V gene lost 9 bases and the J gene lost 3 bases, with 12 bases spanning the gap. There are 12 residues in the CDR3. Germline values: CDR1 MDHEN, CDR2 SYDVKM. The CDR3: CASQRLVYEQYF. The CDR3 region has the DNA TGTGCCAGTCAAAGACTAGTCTACGAGCAGTACTTC.

The V gene is TRBV11-2, the J gene TRBJ2-7; maybe TRBD1 (5 bases). The CDR3 has 15 residues. Trimming stripped 5 bases from V and 0 bases from J, with 14 bases between. The germline V gene has CDR1 SGHAT and CDR2 FQNNGV. The CDR3 coding sequence is TGTGCCAGCAGCCTTGGGGCAGAAAGCTCCTACGAGCAGTACTTC. The encoded protein is CASSLGAESSYEQYF.

This clone was seen only a few times. This chain uses TRBV11-2 with TRBJ1-1, with no clear D. Germline CDR1 and CDR2: SGHAT and FQNNGV. V was cut by 5 bases and J by 0 bases, with 10 bases left in between. CDR3 length: 14 amino acids. The CDR3 is CASSHGNLNTEAFF. CDR3 bases: TGTGCCAGCAGCCACGGGAACCTGAACACTGAAGCTTTCTTT. The entire variable domain, with the rest obtained from reference TRBV11-2 and TRBJ1-1, is as follows: EAGVAQSPRYKIIEKRQSVAFWCNPISGHATLYWYQQILGQGPKLLIQFQNNGVVDDSQLPKDRFSAERLKGVDSTLKIQPAKLEDSAVYLCASSHGNLNTEAFFGQGTRLTVV.

V gene TRBV15 combines with J gene TRBJ2-7; 10 positions match TRBD1. This CDR3 contains 16 residues. Germline loops: CDR1 LNHNV, CDR2 YYDKDF (reference sequence). The V gene end was trimmed by 0 bases and the J gene end by 5 bases; junction bases not matched to a gene: 7. The CDR3 reads CATSRDRGTGDNEQYF. Here the CDR3 DNA reads TGTGCCACCAGCAGAGATCGAGGGACAGGGGACAACGAGCAGTACTTC.

J is TRBJ1-5 and V is TRBV6-5, with D possibly matching TRBD1 (6 bases). Germline CDR1 is MNHEY and CDR2 is SVGAGI. The CDR3 consists of 16 residues. V lost 4 bases and J 3 bases, leaving 16 bases between the germline ends. CDR3 sequence: CASSSLGAGANQPQHF. As DNA, the CDR3 is TGTGCCAGCAGTTCCCTAGGCGCGGGGGCCAATCAGCCCCAGCATTTT.

The CDR3 reads CSIRTSGGAYNEQFF. The CDR3 bases are TGCAGCATAAGGACTAGCGGGGGGGCCTACAATGAGCAGTTCTTC. V is TRBV29-1 and J is TRBJ2-1, with 15 nucleotides matching TRBD2. CDR1 is SQVTM, CDR2 ANQGSEA, per germline. This CDR3 has 15 residues. J gave up 2 bases and V 8 bases, and 4 bases lay outside the gene matches.

DNA of the CDR3: TGTGCCAGCTCACCACCGGGACAGGGAGCCGGGGAGCTGTTTTTT. Protein product: CASSPPGQGAGELFF. The rearrangement uses TRBV18 and TRBJ2-2; TRBD1 matches 9 bases. The CDR3 runs 15 residues. Germline CDR1 reads KGHSH; CDR2 reads LQKENI. Trimming removed 0 bases from V and 6 bases from J; junction bases left unmatched: 2.

The V and J genes are TRBV28 and TRBJ2-1, with no clear D. This CDR3 region has 12 residues. Germline-derived CDR1 and CDR2 are MDHEN and SYDVKM. Trimming pared 6 bases from V and 2 bases from J, leaving 5 bases between. CDR3 sequence: CASSLTYNEQFF. CDR3 bases: TGTGCCAGCAGCCTTACCTACAATGAGCAGTTCTTC.

The chain has TRBV7-8 and TRBJ2-3; 9 nucleotides line up with TRBD2. CDR3 length: 15 amino acids. Germline trimming cut 0 bases from V and 3 bases from J; bases unmatched to any gene: 1. Germline CDR1 reads SGHVS; CDR2 reads FQNEAQ. CDR3 sequence: CASSLASGSTDTQYF. CDR3 coding DNA: TGTGCCAGCAGCTTAGCTAGCGGGAGTACAGATACGCAGTATTTT.

J is TRBJ1-2 and V is TRBV25-1; 7 bases map to TRBD1. This CDR3 contains 15 residues. The V segment lost 5 bases and the J segment 4 bases; nucleotides outside the gene matches: 10. From germline, CDR1 is MGHDK and CDR2 SYGVNS. CDR3 in amino acids: CASSPTDRSAYGYTF. The CDR3 DNA is TGTGCCAGCAGTCCGACGGACAGGTCGGCCTATGGCTACACCTTC.

This clone came up a few times. This chain connects TRBV5-6 to TRBJ2-1; tentatively, D is TRBD1 (5 bases). The CDR3 covers 16 residues. CDR1 and CDR2 from the germline V gene are SGHDT and YYEEEE. V was trimmed by 2 bases and J by 7 bases, leaving 19 bases between them. In nucleotides, the CDR3 is TGTGCCAGCAGCTTTGTATTAAGGGGCCAGAGGAATGAGCAGTTCTTC. Translating it yields CASSFVLRGQRNEQFF.

This chain connects TRBV11-3 to TRBJ2-2; a possible D gene is TRBD2 (6 bases). This CDR3 region has 13 residues. Between the trimmed V and J ends, which lost 11 bases and 4 bases, there was a span of 14 bases. Germline CDR1 is SGHNT and CDR2 is YENEEA. The CDR3 region is CAGTGDGTGELFF. The CDR3 region has the DNA TGTGCCGGAACGGGAGATGGCACCGGGGAGCTGTTTTTT. Variable domain in full (rest from reference TRBV11-3 and TRBJ2-2): EAGVVQSPRYKIIEKKQPVAFWCNPISGHNTLYWYLQNLGQGPELLIRYENEEAVDDSQLPKDRFSAERLKGVDSTLKIQPAELGDSAVYLCAGTGDGTGELFFGEGSRLTVL.

This chain joins TRBV5-6 and TRBJ2-7; TRBD2 might be the D (6 bases). V was trimmed by 6 bases and J by 7 bases, leaving 17 bases between them. CDR1 is SGHDT and CDR2 is YYEEEE in the germline V gene. This CDR3 is built from 13 residues. CDR3 sequence reads: CASTTSPSGEQYF. Here the CDR3 DNA reads TGTGCCAGCACCACTAGCCCTTCGGGGGAGCAGTACTTC.

This clone was observed a few times. The rearrangement links TRBV4-3 to TRBJ2-3; 7 bases are shared with TRBD1. The germline V gene has CDR1 LGHNA and CDR2 YSLEER. CDR3 length equals 15 residues. V lost 5 bases, J lost 0 bases, and 5 bases stayed unmatched. The CDR3 sequence is CASSLQGSSTDTQYF. CDR3 bases: TGCGCCAGCAGCTTACAGGGGTCTAGCACAGATACGCAGTATTTT.

This clone was observed a handful of times. CDR3 in DNA: TGTGCCAGCAGCAGACTAGCGGCCGCGGGAGATACGCAGTATTTT. This codes for CASSRLAAAGDTQYF. This chain connects TRBV27 to TRBJ2-3; TRBD2 matches 9 bases. After removal of 6 bases from V and 5 bases from J, the junction contained 9 bases not matched to a gene. There are 15 residues in the CDR3. Germline V CDR1 and CDR2: MNHEY, SMNVEV (reference sequence).

The chain has TRBV6-4 and TRBJ2-7; perhaps TRBD1 as D (6 bases). Germline CDR1 MRHNA, CDR2 SNTAGT. With 2 bases removed from V and 0 bases from J, the gap between germline ends came to 11 bases. This CDR3 has 15 residues. The CDR3 sequence: CASSDGRGPSYEQYF. In DNA form, the CDR3 reads TGTGCCAGCAGTGACGGCAGGGGTCCCTCCTACGAGCAGTACTTC.

The CDR3 DNA follows: TGTGCCAGCAGCTACAGCAACCCTAATCAGCCCCAGCATTTT. Its translation: CASSYSNPNQPQHF. This rearrangement joins TRBV7-9 to TRBJ1-5; D gene uncertain. Between the trimmed V and J ends, which lost 4 bases and 4 bases, there was a span of 11 bases. The CDR3 loop spans 14 amino acids. The germline V gene has CDR1 SEHNR and CDR2 FQNEAQ (reference sequence). The whole variable domain, remainder taken from reference TRBV7-9 and TRBJ1-5, is DTGVSQNPRHKITKRGQNVTFRCDPISEHNRLYWYRQTLGQGPEFLTYFQNEAQLEKSRLLSDRFSAERPKGSFSTLEIQRTEQGDSAMYLCASSYSNPNQPQHFGDGTRLSIL.